These T cell receptor beta chains were read from a single sample in a study of molecular identifiers for immune sequencing clone quantification. TCRdb re-analysed the PCR reads in MiXCR, keeping a single row per CDR3 protein. The data contain 70,000 to 95,000 distinct CDR3 sequences, 15% to 20% of them singletons. Source material: naive CD8+ T cells from blood, with Jurkat cell RNA spiked in. All receptors come from a human donor in good health. Some libraries in this study had Jurkat cell RNA spiked in. Both conserved end residues are trimmed from each CDR3.

v_call | cdr3_aa
TRBV7-3 | ASSPSLGAGTQY
TRBV7-9 | ASSKNGGPNTGELF
TRBV6-1 | ASSEGLASNNEQF
TRBV5-1 | ASSLVGTSTDTQY
TRBV14 | ASSHSQRETQY
TRBV27 | ASSLYNEQF
TRBV7-8 | ASSLEGGTEQF
TRBV20-1 | SAVQGNEQY
TRBV7-2 | ASSLYGGVETQY
TRBV19 | ASSIVGTVDLYEQY
TRBV6-6 | ASSPLLAVSYEQY
TRBV19 | ASSLGERSGANVLT
TRBV6-2/TRBV6-3 | ASSYSGRIEQY
TRBV6-5 | ASSYSNPAPYEQY
TRBV4-3 | ASSQDPDRSYEQY
TRBV7-2 | ASSMTGGAPKNIQY
TRBV7-9 | ASSLPSGAGELF
TRBV10-1 | ASGETGATEAF
TRBV6-5 | ASKGLDNYNEQF
TRBV29-1 | SAHVRSRGTAGGLVSYEQY
TRBV12-3/TRBV12-4 | ASSPLGVPDGYT
TRBV4-1 | ASSQTAGGRYEQY
TRBV20-1 | SARGGLRETQY
TRBV6-5 | ASSYRDGPYEQY
TRBV27 | ASSLKGASTDTQY
TRBV5-1 | ASSLYQGSSYEQY
TRBV6-5 | ASSYPDRSSYEQY
TRBV7-9 | ASSFPGETYEQY
TRBV4-2 | ASSHEVGLGLGTQY
TRBV4-1 | ASKLSDTTNYGYT
TRBV20-1 | SVRSQGSYNSPLH
TRBV7-2 | ASSSTGYSNQPQH
TRBV2 | ASSEIVYEQY
TRBV7-3 | ASSLTGGTGANVLT
TRBV4-1 | ASSQIGQGRSNEQF
TRBV24-1 | ATSDSGLAGGPDTGEPF
TRBV20-1 | SARWSGYEQF
TRBV20-1 | SARDLREPPLEQY
TRBV5-1 | ASSAYFGTEAF
TRBV28 | ASRDSTDTQY
TRBV9 | ASSRTGSQETQY
TRBV4-3 | ASSQGEDFPDTQY